This T cell receptor (beta chain) was sequenced during a study of response to subunit inactivated influenza vaccine (dated 2018 in TCRdb). As for the study more broadly: Deep quantitative profiling of the T cell receptor repertoire was used in the study to follow responses to a trivalent subunit inactivated influenza vaccine. Results and caveats for the whole study, not just this receptor: The authors proposed that each seasonal influenza vaccination may bring in only a limited number of new T cells.

This clonotype was detected a few times. Its antigen is currently not known. One base away there is no much larger clone; base qualities are not given. For this chain, trimming is 0 bases at the V end and 4 bases at the J end, and the number of junction bases without a gene match is 5. Based on the germline V gene, the CDR1 and CDR2 sequences are LGHNA and YNFKEQ. Reading from cysteine to phenylalanine, the CDR3 counts 16 amino acids. The DNA shown is the 48-base CDR3, in frame from base 1. The library relied on RT-PCR. TCRdb lists the instrument as Illumina HiSeq 2500. TCRdb handled the public reads itself, with Q25 trimming in fastp and clone calling in MiXCR, and kept productive beta chains. Under each unique CDR3 protein, matching rows form one entry showing the most common genes and DNA. The sample table contains about half a million distinct CDR3 sequences; only one count was recorded for approximately 7.6% of them. The top ten hold roughly 13% of the sample.

The sequence was collected from a man aged 50 to 75 who received an inactivated influenza vaccine. Donor details come from another sample of the same person, matched by shared clones. Material: PBMCs from blood, obtained around 2 years after vaccination. This chain is built from TRBV4-2 and TRBJ2-1; the junction holds 8 bases that match TRBD2. The nucleotide sequence is TGTGCCAGCAGCCAAGATCAGCGGGGGAGGTACAATGAGCAGTTCTTC. This codes for CASSQDQRGRYNEQFF.